A single count supports the clone carrying this TCR beta chain. Its cognate antigen is unknown. The method was immunoSEQ multiplex PCR; TCRdb's version includes in-frame clones alone and lacks a portion of them. The table records about 70,000 clones, approximately 92% of them present only once. Germline lookup yields CDR1 SQVTM and CDR2 ANQGSEA. There are 14 residues in the CDR3. The V end was cut by 6 bases, the J end by 4 bases, with 13 bases between. This entry comes from a study of OX40 agonist ivuxolimab in advanced cancers. Across the whole study: Patients enrolled in dose escalation were diagnosed with hepatocellular carcinoma, melanoma, renal cell or head and neck cancer. General observations from the study: On average, a greater number of expanded clones characterised CD8+ T cells relative to CD4+. Certain nonresponders additionally had low normalized T-cell clonal expansion.

Samples were taken at baseline and on day 1 of cycles 4 and 7. The chain employs TRBV29-1 and TRBJ1-6; TRBD1 is a possible D gene (6 bases). Specimen: CD4+ or CD8+ T cells sorted from blood, collected in a trial of the OX40 agonist ivuxolimab. The origin of this receptor is an adult with an advanced solid tumor such as melanoma, head and neck, liver or kidney cancer. The CDR3 protein is CSVDRDKYNSPLHF. The CDR3 nucleotides read TGCAGCGTCGACCGGGACAAGTATAATTCACCCCTCCACTTT.